This T cell receptor (beta chain) was captured by sequencing in a study of T cell clonality in common variable immunodeficiency. Study conclusions and caveats: The cause of increased CVID clonality remains unclear without subpopulation sequencing. Fewer deletions and N-nucleotide insertions were reportedly seen in common variable immunodeficiency TCR beta sequences.

J gave up 0 bases and V 10 bases, and 9 bases lay outside the gene matches. CDR3 size: 16 residues. CDR1 MGHRA and CDR2 YSYEKL come from the germline V gene. This clone was counted ten times or more. What it binds is not known. The DNA ends 3 residues before the CDR3 does, and the rest of the CDR3 is filled in from the germline J gene. Equal genomic DNA amounts from CVID and control samples were sequenced. Sequenced by immunoSEQ multiplex PCR; TCRdb stores in-frame clones only, minus some. Singletons are absent from the sample, which has 40,000 to 50,000 clones. Sequenced: peripheral blood mononuclear cells. The V gene is TRBV4-1, the J gene TRBJ2-2, with TRBD2 identical over 9 bases. This clonotype was sampled from a person aged 18 to 70 in good health. The CDR3 bases that were read are TGCGCCACCGAAAGGGGCGGGGGGGCGAACACCGGGGAG. It encodes CATERGGGANTGE. The entire CDR3 protein is CATERGGGANTGELFF.